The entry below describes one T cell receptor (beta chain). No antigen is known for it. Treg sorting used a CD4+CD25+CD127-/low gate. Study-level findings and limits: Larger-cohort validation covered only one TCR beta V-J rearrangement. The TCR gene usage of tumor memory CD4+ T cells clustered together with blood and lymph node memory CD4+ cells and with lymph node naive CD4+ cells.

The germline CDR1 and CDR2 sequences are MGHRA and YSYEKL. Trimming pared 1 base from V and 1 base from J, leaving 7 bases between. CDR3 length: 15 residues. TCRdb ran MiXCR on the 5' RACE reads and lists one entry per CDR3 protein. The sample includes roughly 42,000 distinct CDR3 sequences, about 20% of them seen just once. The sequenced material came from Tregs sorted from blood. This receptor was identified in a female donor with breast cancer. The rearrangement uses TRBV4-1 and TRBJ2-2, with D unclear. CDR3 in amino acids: CASSQGQENTGELFF. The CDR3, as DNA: TGCGCCAGCAGCCAAGGGCAGGAGAACACCGGGGAGCTGTTTTTT.